This passage covers 27 T cell receptor beta chains from one sample sequenced in a study of T cells in Graves' hyperthyroidism and ophthalmopathy. TCR beta CDR3 region amplification was performed from RNA transcripts. During a first-round RT-PCR of the TCR CDR3, the HTBI primer set was used. In TCRdb, the multiplex PCR reads were re-called with MiXCR into one record per CDR3 protein. Of about 400,000 distinct CDR3 sequences in the sample, more than 13% were seen once. Material: blood. The origin of the receptors is a woman in her twenties or thirties with Graves' hyperthyroidism.

This clonotype was seen a handful of times. The chain is built from TRBV20-1 and TRBJ1-5, with 8 bases aligning to TRBD1. V shed 3 bases and J 6 bases; nucleotides not matched to a gene: 7. The CDR3 is made up of 14 amino acids. Germline V CDR1 and CDR2: DFQATT, SNEGSKA (reference sequence). CDR3 sequence: CSARARGQSQPQHF. CDR3 nucleotide sequence: TGCAGTGCTAGGGCCAGGGGGCAAAGTCAGCCCCAGCATTTT.

This CDR3 is CASIPSGGGNQPQHF. The CDR3, as DNA: TGTGCCAGCATCCCCTCCGGGGGGGGAAATCAGCCCCAGCATTTT. The chain is built from TRBV5-8 and TRBJ1-5; possible D gene TRBD1, 5 bases. Germline values: CDR1 SGHTS, CDR2 YDEGEE. The V gene lost 6 bases and the J gene lost 4 bases, with 17 bases spanning the gap. This CDR3 has 15 amino acids.

The rearrangement joins TRBV2 to TRBJ1-4; 9 bases align to TRBD1. With 5 bases clipped from V and 10 bases from J, the junction kept 14 bases outside the gene matches. Germline V gene sequence: CDR1 SNHLY, CDR2 FYNNEI. The CDR3 covers 16 residues. CDR3 sequence reads: CASSRRTGDREGKLFF. DNA for the CDR3: TGTGCCAGCAGTAGAAGGACAGGGGATAGAGAGGGAAAACTGTTTTTT.

The gene calls are TRBV24-1 and TRBJ1-5, with TRBD1 as a possible D gene (5 bases). Germline CDR1 KGHDR, CDR2 SFDVKD. This CDR3 contains 13 residues. Between the trimmed V and J ends, which lost 1 base and 5 bases, there was a span of 5 bases. The DNA of the CDR3 is TGTGCCACCAGTGATTTAGGGGATCAGCCCCAGCATTTT. It is translated as CATSDLGDQPQHF.

The chain recombines TRBV10-1 with TRBJ2-1, with D maybe TRBD2 (6 bases). V was clipped by 0 bases and J by 11 bases, with 17 bases between them. There are 15 residues in the CDR3. Germline V gene sequence: CDR1 WNHNN, CDR2 SYGVQD (reference sequence). The CDR3 spells CASSESSFGTPKQFF. The CDR3 DNA is TGCGCCAGCAGTGAGTCAAGCTTCGGGACTCCTAAGCAGTTCTTC.

This clonotype was seen at least ten times. The chain combines TRBV3-1 with TRBJ1-1; 8 bases align to TRBD1. Germline trimming cut 3 bases from V and 6 bases from J; bases unmatched to any gene: 6. The CDR3 contains 14 residues. Germline V gene data show CDR1 as LGHDT and CDR2 as YNNKEL (reference sequence). The CDR3 coding sequence is TGTGCCAGCAGCCAGGCCAGGGGGCTTTCTGAAGCTTTCTTT. This codes for CASSQARGLSEAFF. Supplemented by reference TRBV3-1 and TRBJ1-1, the full variable domain reads DTAVSQTPKYLVTQMGNDKSIKCEQNLGHDTMYWYKQDSKKFLKIMFSYNNKELIINETVPNRFSPKSPDKAHLNLHINSLELGDSAVYFCASSQARGLSEAFFGQGTRLTVV.

By proportion, this clonotype is medium-sized. The chain is built from TRBV28 and TRBJ1-5; D gene uncertain. Per the germline V gene, CDR1 is MDHEN and CDR2 is SYDVKM. V was trimmed by 4 bases and J by 4 bases, leaving 8 bases between them. The CDR3 totals 13 residues. In nucleotides, the CDR3 is TGTGCCAGCAGTTCACGTAGTAATCAGCCCCAGCATTTT. It codes for CASSSRSNQPQHF. Supplemented by reference TRBV28 and TRBJ1-5, the full variable domain reads DVKVTQSSRYLVKRTGEKVFLECVQDMDHENMFWYRQDPGLGLRLIYFSYDVKMKEKGDIPEGYSVSREKKERFSLILESASTNQTSMYLCASSSRSNQPQHFGDGTRLSIL.

This clonotype showed up many times. The chain joins TRBV27 to TRBJ1-5, with D perhaps matching TRBD1 (5 bases). With 2 bases removed from V and 6 bases from J, the gap between germline ends came to 14 bases. The CDR3 length is 15 residues. CDR1 MNHEY and CDR2 SMNVEV come from the germline V gene (reference sequence). The CDR3 spells CASSLLGSGGQPQHF. CDR3 DNA: TGTGCCAGCAGTTTACTCGGCTCCGGGGGTCAGCCCCAGCATTTT.

This clonotype showed up just a few times. The chain has TRBV4-1 and TRBJ2-3; D remains unclear. V was cut by 4 bases and J by 0 bases, with 17 bases left in between. The CDR3 loop spans 17 amino acids. From germline, CDR1 is MGHRA and CDR2 YSYEKL. The CDR3 coding sequence is TGCGCCAGCAGCCCTCACAGAGACAAGCCTAGCACAGATACGCAGTATTTT. Amino acids: CASSPHRDKPSTDTQYF.

This rearrangement joins TRBV5-4 to TRBJ1-2; D is uncertain. Germline assignment: CDR1 SGHNT and CDR2 YYREEE (reference sequence). The V and J ends lost 0 bases and 1 base respectively, with 7 bases between them. This CDR3 has 14 amino acids. The DNA for the CDR3 is TGTGCCAGCAGCTTGGAAAGGGATAACTATGGCTACACCTTC. Protein sequence: CASSLERDNYGYTF.

This clonotype was found many times. This chain uses TRBV20-1 with TRBJ2-7; 10 nucleotides align to TRBD2. The CDR3 has 16 residues. Germline CDR1 DFQATT, CDR2 SNEGSKA (reference sequence). J lost 7 bases, V lost 2 bases, and 14 bases had no gene match. The CDR3 loop is CSARIQAGGPTGEQYF. The CDR3 DNA reads TGCAGTGCTAGAATTCAAGCGGGAGGGCCAACGGGAGAGCAGTACTTC.

The chain carries TRBV20-1 and TRBJ1-5; 9 bases map to TRBD1. Germline CDR1 DFQATT, CDR2 SNEGSKA (reference sequence). The CDR3 runs 13 residues. Trimming removed 4 bases from V and 5 bases from J; junction bases left unmatched: 3. CDR3 sequence reads: CSAIQGADQPQHF. The DNA of the CDR3 is TGCAGTGCTATACAGGGGGCCGATCAGCCCCAGCATTTT.

This clonotype showed up many times. CDR3 sequence (DNA): TGTGCCAGCAGTTTAATCCATATGTCCTACGAGCAGTACTTC. This encodes CASSLIHMSYEQYF. This chain links TRBV28 with TRBJ2-7; no clear D gene. The germline V gene has CDR1 MDHEN and CDR2 SYDVKM. V lost 2 bases and J lost 1, with 9 bases in between. The CDR3 runs 14 residues.

In DNA, the CDR3 is TGCAGTGCTAGCGTTCGGGACAGGAGTGTTTGGCAAGAGACCCAGTACTTC. Protein: CSASVRDRSVWQETQYF. J is TRBJ2-5 and V is TRBV20-1; 8 nucleotides match TRBD1. The CDR3 is 17 residues long. Trimming removed 3 bases from V and 2 bases from J; junction bases left unmatched: 14. Germline values: CDR1 DFQATT, CDR2 SNEGSKA (reference sequence).

The CDR3 here is CASSQDKGPGYYEQYF. Written as DNA, the CDR3 is TGTGCCAGCAGCCAAGATAAAGGCCCTGGATACTACGAGCAGTACTTC. The rearrangement links TRBV3-1 to TRBJ2-7; D gene ambiguous. Germline CDR1 and CDR2: LGHDT and YNNKEL (reference sequence). The V end was cut by 0 bases, the J end by 3 bases, with 15 bases between. CDR3 length: 16 residues.

In its sample, this clonotype was seen a few times. The chain has TRBV11-2 and TRBJ2-3, with a possible D match to TRBD1 (5 bases). Germline V CDR1 and CDR2: SGHAT, FQNNGV. The CDR3 totals 15 residues. Trimming stripped 1 base from V and 4 bases from J, with 12 bases between. The CDR3 DNA follows: TGTGCCAGCAGCTTAGGAAGTCAGGGCCCAGATACGCAGTATTTT. Translation gives CASSLGSQGPDTQYF.

This clonotype has a count of ten or more. V gene TRBV5-1 combines with J gene TRBJ2-7; perhaps TRBD1 as D (5 bases). Trimming took off 0 bases at V and 5 bases at J, with 12 bases between the two ends. Germline CDR1 reads SGHRS; CDR2 reads YFSETQ. The CDR3 has 14 residues. The CDR3 sequence is CASSLEARADEQYF. CDR3 coding DNA: TGCGCCAGCAGCTTGGAGGCCAGGGCGGACGAGCAGTACTTC.

This clonotype was seen at least ten times. The V gene is TRBV10-3, the J gene TRBJ2-5; possible D gene TRBD2, 7 bases. The CDR3 totals 15 residues. Germline CDR1 ENHRY, CDR2 SYGVKD. Trimming stripped 4 bases from V and 3 bases from J, with 15 bases between. CDR3: CAISGGGASEETQYF. As DNA, the CDR3 is TGTGCCATCAGTGGAGGGGGGGCGTCTGAAGAGACCCAGTACTTC.

In its sample, this clonotype was seen many times. This chain connects TRBV18 to TRBJ2-7, with D possibly TRBD1 on 5 matching bases. CDR3 size: 15 residues. Germline assignment: CDR1 KGHSH and CDR2 LQKENI. The germline V and J ends were trimmed by 3 bases and 0 bases, with 12 bases remaining between them. CDR3 amino acids: CASSPPTGSSYEQYF. The DNA for the CDR3 is TGTGCCAGCTCACCGCCAACAGGCAGCTCCTACGAGCAGTACTTC.

This rearrangement joins TRBV7-2 to TRBJ2-1; 7 nucleotides match TRBD2. Germline values: CDR1 SGHTA, CDR2 FQGNSA. The CDR3 is made up of 15 amino acids. J was trimmed by 3 bases and V by 6 bases; bases with no gene match: 8. This chain's CDR3 is CASRRPAGVYNEQFF. In nucleotides, the CDR3 is TGTGCCAGCAGAAGACCCGCGGGGGTCTACAATGAGCAGTTCTTC.

This clonotype appeared a few times. The J gene is TRBJ2-6, the V gene TRBV12-3 or TRBV12-4; maybe TRBD1 (5 bases). The CDR3 has 17 amino acids. Trimming left V 6 bases short and J 4 bases short, with 19 bases between. DNA of the CDR3: TGTGCCAGCAGACTTAGGGCCAGGGTAGCAGGGGCCAACGTCCTGACTTTC. As protein: CASRLRARVAGANVLTF.

This clonotype was picked up a small number of times. The chain employs TRBV6-1 and TRBJ2-7; no clear D. The CDR3 loop spans 12 amino acids. CDR1 and CDR2 (germline): MNHNS, SASEGT. V shed 3 bases and J shed 3 bases, with 6 bases lying between them. The CDR3 loop is CASSDFGYEQYF. Written as DNA, the CDR3 is TGTGCCAGCAGTGATTTCGGCTACGAGCAGTACTTC.

The V and J genes are TRBV27 and TRBJ1-1; perhaps TRBD1 as D (5 bases). The CDR3 runs 14 residues. Trimming removed 3 bases at V and 0 bases at J, with 8 bases between. Germline V gene lookup returns CDR1 MNHEY and CDR2 SMNVEV (reference sequence). CDR3 in DNA: TGTGCCAGCAGTTTTCAGGGTATGAACACTGAAGCTTTCTTT. It translates to CASSFQGMNTEAFF.

The J gene is TRBJ1-5, the V gene TRBV6-1, with TRBD1 matching over 9 bases. Germline trimming cut 2 bases from V and 7 bases from J; bases unmatched to any gene: 6. CDR1 MNHNS and CDR2 SASEGT come from the germline V gene. The CDR3 runs 15 residues. CDR3 amino acids: CASSENRGLGQPQHF. CDR3 nucleotides: TGTGCCAGCAGTGAAAACAGGGGGCTAGGGCAGCCCCAGCATTTT.

This clonotype has just a few counts. V gene TRBV20-1 combines with J gene TRBJ2-3, with D possibly matching TRBD1 (6 bases). Trimming removed 0 bases at V and 2 bases at J, with 12 bases between. The CDR3 spans 15 residues. In germline, CDR1 is DFQATT, CDR2 SNEGSKA (reference sequence). Here the CDR3 reads CSARDLQGFTDTQYF. The CDR3 DNA reads as TGCAGTGCTAGAGACCTACAGGGTTTCACAGATACGCAGTATTTT.

This clonotype has at least ten counts. This chain joins TRBV20-1 and TRBJ2-6; unclear D gene. The CDR3 length is 16 residues. Deletions cut 1 base from V and 0 bases from J, with 10 bases between. Germline V gene data show CDR1 as DFQATT and CDR2 as SNEGSKA (reference sequence). CDR3: CSARAARTSGANVLTF. Here the CDR3 DNA reads TGCAGTGCTAGAGCGGCCAGGACCTCTGGGGCCAACGTCCTGACTTTC.

This clonotype showed up just a few times. This clone may be a read error of a much larger clone one base away. This chain joins TRBV2 and TRBJ2-7; TRBD2 is a possible D gene (6 bases). The germline gives CDR1 SNHLY, CDR2 FYNNEI. Trimming took off 0 bases at V and 0 bases at J, with 12 bases between the two ends. This CDR3 region has 16 residues. The CDR3 loop is CASSEALAVNSYEQYF. In nucleotides, the CDR3 is TGTGCCAGCAGTGAAGCCTTAGCGGTTAACTCCTACGAGCAGTACTTC. Variable domain in full (rest from reference TRBV2 and TRBJ2-7): EPEVTQTPSHQVTQMGQEVILRCVPISNHLYFYWYRQILGQKVEFLVSFYNNEISEKSEIFDDQFSVERPDGSNFTLKIRSTKLEDSAMYFCASSEALAVNSYEQYFGPGTRLTVT.